These 10 T cell receptor beta chains were sequenced from one sample in a study of identical twins. TCRdb ran MiXCR on the 5' RACE reads and lists one entry per CDR3 protein. The top ten hold 5.4% of the sample, which has roughly 240,000 distinct CDR3 sequences, approximately 7.8% seen once. These data are also associated with another study on yellow fever vaccine responses in identical twins.

Sequenced input: CD8+ T cells sorted from blood. The source of these receptors is a woman under 30 in good health.

The chain carries TRBV12-3 or TRBV12-4 and TRBJ2-3; 9 bases are shared with TRBD2. After removal of 5 bases from V and 2 bases from J, the junction contained 14 bases not matched to a gene. The CDR3 runs to 18 residues. CDR3 sequence (DNA): TGTGCCAGCAGTACCGGGGGACGTAGCGGGGGAATCACAGATACGCAGTATTTT. Its translation is CASSTGGRSGGITDTQYF.

At least ten counts were recorded for this clonotype. V is TRBV20-1 and J is TRBJ2-7; TRBD1 aligns across 7 bases. The germline CDR1 and CDR2 sequences are DFQATT and SNEGSKA (reference sequence). The junction had 5 bases not matched to a gene; V was cut back by 0 bases and J by 6 bases. This CDR3 has 13 amino acids. In DNA, the CDR3 is TGCAGTGCTAGAGATCAGACAGGGTTCGAGCAGTACGTC. Protein sequence: CSARDQTGFEQYV.

This clonotype was found many times. This chain uses TRBV12-3 or TRBV12-4 with TRBJ1-2; D ambiguous. This CDR3 region has 14 residues. The V end was cut by 3 bases, the J end by 4 bases, with 12 bases between. CDR3 nucleotides: TGTGCCAGCAGTTTCCGCCTTATAAGCTATGGCTACACCTTC. Amino acids: CASSFRLISYGYTF.

This clonotype was detected only a few times. The chain employs TRBV6-5 and TRBJ2-2; 10 bases line up with TRBD1. This CDR3 comprises 17 residues. Germline values: CDR1 MNHEY, CDR2 SVGAGI. Losses at the gene ends were 2 bases for V and 0 bases for J; bases not matched to a gene: 3. For the CDR3, the DNA is TGTGCCAGCAGTTACCTAGGACAGGGGGCGAACACCGGGGAGCTGTTTTTT. Its protein is CASSYLGQGANTGELFF.

This clonotype appeared many times. The chain has TRBV29-1 and TRBJ2-1; D remains unclear. From germline, CDR1 is SQVTM and CDR2 ANQGSEA. CDR3 size: 13 residues. The V end lost 5 bases, the J end lost 9 bases, and 17 bases lay between the germline ends. The CDR3 DNA is TGCAGCGTTCGGGCCTCGGACGTTCGTGAGCAGTTCTTC. It specifies CSVRASDVREQFF.

This chain joins TRBV27 and TRBJ1-5; tentative D call: TRBD1 (5 bases). The germline CDR1 and CDR2 sequences are MNHEY and SMNVEV (reference sequence). The CDR3 is made up of 15 amino acids. V gave up 2 bases and J gave up 2 bases, with 10 bases separating them. The CDR3 spells CASSLKWGGNQPQHF. The CDR3, as DNA: TGTGCCAGCAGTTTAAAGTGGGGGGGCAATCAGCCCCAGCATTTT.

The chain links TRBV27 to TRBJ2-5; tentatively, D is TRBD2 (5 bases). Trimming took 4 bases from V and 4 from J, leaving 19 bases between them. The CDR3 length is 16 residues. Germline V gene sequence: CDR1 MNHEY, CDR2 SMNVEV (reference sequence). CDR3 bases: TGTGCCAGCAGTTCAGGAGACTATAGGGTCCGAGAGACCCAGTACTTC. Translated, it gives CASSSGDYRVRETQYF.

The chain couples TRBV6-1 to TRBJ1-5; D unclear. V lost 1 base and J 2 bases, leaving 12 bases between the germline ends. Germline V gene lookup returns CDR1 MNHNS and CDR2 SASEGT. CDR3 length: 16 amino acids. The CDR3 DNA reads as TGTGCCAGCAGTGAAGGTTTCGTTCTGGGCAATCAGCCCCAGCATTTT. Its translation: CASSEGFVLGNQPQHF.

The chain recombines TRBV5-4 with TRBJ2-7; the match to TRBD2 covers 12 bases. Germline CDR1 is SGHNT and CDR2 is YYREEE (reference sequence). Trimming removed 9 bases from V and 2 bases from J; junction bases left unmatched: 6. The CDR3 is 14 residues long. The CDR3 DNA is TGTGCCACCTCACGGACTAGCGGGGCCTACGAGCAGTACGTC. Protein product: CATSRTSGAYEQYV.

This clonotype was detected a few times. This rearrangement joins TRBV7-9 to TRBJ2-5; possibly TRBD2 for D (5 bases). V was cut by 0 bases and J by 2 bases, with 10 bases left in between. This CDR3 is built from 15 residues. Germline CDR1 is SEHNR and CDR2 is FQNEAQ (reference sequence). For the CDR3, the DNA is TGTGCCAGCAGCTTAGCCCCAGCGGTACAAGAGACCCAGTACTTC. Translation: CASSLAPAVQETQYF.